Below are 22 T cell receptor beta chains sequenced from a single sample in a study of OX40 agonist ivuxolimab in advanced cancers. This table comes from immunoSEQ multiplex PCR, and its TCRdb copy is limited to in-frame clones, with some not included. The table records under 7,500 clones, 85% to 90% of them present only once. Sequenced here: CD4+ or CD8+ T cells sorted from blood, sampled in a trial of the OX40 agonist ivuxolimab. These receptors came from an adult with an advanced solid tumor such as melanoma, head and neck, liver or kidney cancer.

The chain employs TRBV25-1 and TRBJ2-1; either TRBD1 or TRBD2 may supply D (5 bases each). Trimming shortened V by 1 base and J by 5 bases, and 15 bases separated the two germline ends. The CDR3 is 16 residues long. Germline assignment: CDR1 MGHDK and CDR2 SYGVNS. DNA for the CDR3: TGTGCCAGCAGTGAATGGGTGGGACCTGGAAACAATGAGCAGTTCTTC. It codes for CASSEWVGPGNNEQFF.

V is TRBV9 and J is TRBJ2-7; D gene uncertain. Per germline, CDR1 SGDLS and CDR2 YYNGEE. The CDR3 is made up of 12 amino acids. The V end was cut by 3 bases, the J end by 0 bases, with 4 bases between. CDR3 sequence (DNA): TGTGCCAGCAGCGACAACTCCTACGAGCAGTACTTC. Its protein is CASSDNSYEQYF.

As concerns this clone: The sample holds other DNA sequences that translate to the same CDR3. The rearrangement joins TRBV7-6 to TRBJ2-3; D remains unclear. The length of the CDR3 is 14 residues. Looked up from germline, CDR1 is SGHVS and CDR2 is FNYEAQ. Trimming took off 0 bases at V and 3 bases at J, with 7 bases between the two ends. CDR3 nucleotide sequence: TGTGCCAGCAGCTTAGCTGGCAATACAGATACGCAGTATTTT. This encodes CASSLAGNTDTQYF.

The chain employs TRBV7-3 and TRBJ2-1; D call uncertain. The CDR3 loop spans 12 amino acids. Germline CDR1 SGHTA, CDR2 FQGTGA. Trimming shortened V by 5 bases and J by 11 bases, and 13 bases separated the two germline ends. The CDR3 DNA reads as TGTGCCAGCAGCACGGCCTTAGGTCAGCAGTTCTTC. This codes for CASSTALGQQFF.

The chain employs TRBV5-1 and TRBJ1-6, with TRBD1 as a possible D gene (6 bases). CDR1 is SGHRS and CDR2 is YFSETQ in the germline V gene. The CDR3 has 15 residues. The V end lost 0 bases, the J end lost 9 bases, and 13 bases lay between the germline ends. CDR3 region: CASSLGARGGSPLHF. The CDR3 nucleotides are TGCGCCAGCAGCTTGGGTGCCCGAGGGGGTTCACCCCTCCACTTT.

This clone turned up a few times. Relative to the germline gene, one junction end is altered; a read error may explain this. The V call is TRBV5-1, the J call TRBJ2-5; 13 bases match TRBD2. Germline CDR1 reads SGHRS; CDR2 reads YFSETQ. The CDR3 length is 12 residues. CDR3 in DNA: TGCGCCAGCATTGGGACTAGCGGGACCGAGTACTTC. Residues: CASIGTSGTEYF.

The chain recombines TRBV11-2 with TRBJ2-1; 12 bases are shared with TRBD2. This CDR3 is built from 16 residues. CDR1 and CDR2 from the germline V gene are SGHAT and FQNNGV. The J segment lost 2 bases and the V segment lost 6 bases, leaving 5 bases of the junction unmatched. CDR3 amino acids: CASRRTSGTTYNEQFF. In DNA, the CDR3 is TGTGCCAGCAGGAGGACTAGCGGGACGACCTACAATGAGCAGTTCTTC.

The chain links TRBV5-1 to TRBJ2-7; D call uncertain. This CDR3 has 11 residues. Germline lookup yields CDR1 SGHRS and CDR2 YFSETQ. The ends were cut back, 4 bases at V and 3 bases at J, with 5 bases in the middle. This chain's CDR3 is CASSQGYEQYF. CDR3 coding DNA: TGCGCCAGCAGCCAAGGCTACGAGCAGTACTTC.

This clone was recorded once. The CDR3 protein is CASSFGGGPSGELFF. CDR3 nucleotides: TGTGCCAGCAGCTTCGGGGGAGGGCCTTCCGGGGAGCTGTTTTTT. The chain couples TRBV7-6 to TRBJ2-2; 7 nucleotides line up with TRBD2. The length of the CDR3 is 15 residues. Germline trimming cut 3 bases from V and 6 bases from J; bases unmatched to any gene: 7. CDR1 is SGHVS and CDR2 is FNYEAQ in the germline V gene.

The rearrangement uses TRBV5-8 and TRBJ1-2, with TRBD1 as a possible D gene (6 bases). V was pared by 6 bases and J by 1 base, with 13 bases between. The CDR3 consists of 14 residues. Germline V gene data show CDR1 as SGHTS and CDR2 as YDEGEE. This CDR3 reads CASNGQHFNYGYTF. For the CDR3, the DNA is TGTGCCAGCAACGGACAGCATTTTAACTATGGCTACACCTTC.

The CDR3 DNA is TGCGCCAGCAGCACGGGACAGGGTCTCACCGGGGAGCTGTTTTTT. Translated, it gives CASSTGQGLTGELFF. This sequence joins TRBV5-1 and TRBJ2-2, with 9 positions matching TRBD1. CDR3 length equals 15 residues. V lost 4 bases and J lost 4; bases outside the gene matches: 5. Germline lookup yields CDR1 SGHRS and CDR2 YFSETQ.

The chain combines TRBV7-8 with TRBJ1-1; the match to TRBD1 covers 8 bases. The CDR3 has 15 residues. Trimming took 5 bases from V and 1 from J; bases not matched to a gene: 6. Looked up from germline, CDR1 is SGHVS and CDR2 is FQNEAQ. The CDR3 region is CASSVRQGPNTEAFF. DNA for the CDR3: TGTGCCAGCAGCGTCCGACAGGGGCCGAACACTGAAGCTTTCTTT.

V is TRBV28 and J is TRBJ2-7; D gene unclear. V lost 10 bases to trimming and J lost 4 bases, with 20 bases between them. This CDR3 has 14 amino acids. Germline CDR1 MDHEN, CDR2 SYDVKM. The DNA for the CDR3 is TGTGCCATCGCCCCCATGGGCGGTAGATACGAGCAGTACTTC. This encodes CAIAPMGGRYEQYF.

In its sample, this clone was seen once. One junction end does not reproduce the germline sequence, and a read error may be involved. The chain carries TRBV7-7 and TRBJ2-5; a weak D match, TRBD1 (6 bases). The CDR3 extends over 16 amino acids. The germline gives CDR1 SSHAT, CDR2 FNYEAQ (reference sequence). The CDR3 reads CASSLSPTGRQETQYF. The CDR3 DNA is TGTGCTAGCAGCCTCTCCCCGACAGGCCGTCAAGAGACCCAGTACTTC.

CDR3 sequence reads: CASSYSTGETNYGYTF. Written as DNA, the CDR3 is TGTGCCAGCAGTTACTCGACAGGGGAGACTAACTATGGCTACACCTTC. The rearrangement joins TRBV6-5 to TRBJ1-2, with 8 nucleotides matching TRBD1. The trim removed 0 bases at V and 0 bases at J, leaving 3 bases unmatched. The germline V gene encodes CDR1 MNHEY and CDR2 SVGAGI. CDR3 length: 16 amino acids.

Only a few counts were recorded for this clone. V gene TRBV7-6 combines with J gene TRBJ2-7, with D perhaps matching TRBD1 or TRBD2 (5 bases each). Trimming stripped 1 base from V and 6 bases from J, with 13 bases between. The CDR3 is made up of 14 amino acids. Germline loops: CDR1 SGHVS, CDR2 FNYEAQ. This CDR3 is CASSLVGDSGEQYF. Here the CDR3 DNA reads TGTGCCAGCAGCTTAGTGGGGGATTCGGGCGAGCAGTACTTC.

This clone showed up just once. V usage is TRBV29-1 and J usage is TRBJ2-3; weak D call: TRBD1 (6 bases). The CDR3 loop spans 14 amino acids. Trimming took off 4 bases at V and 2 bases at J, with 13 bases between the two ends. CDR1 and CDR2 from the germline V gene are SQVTM and ANQGSEA. The CDR3 spells CSVAKQGNTDTQYF. CDR3 coding DNA: TGCAGCGTTGCGAAACAGGGTAACACAGATACGCAGTATTTT.

The chain couples TRBV6-6 to TRBJ2-1, with 8 positions matching TRBD2. The germline CDR1 and CDR2 sequences are MNHNY and SVGAGI (reference sequence). The CDR3 loop spans 14 amino acids. After removal of 8 bases from V and 3 bases from J, the junction contained 6 bases not matched to a gene. DNA of the CDR3: TGTGCCAGCCAAGCGGGAGAACTCTACAATGAGCAGTTCTTC. This encodes CASQAGELYNEQFF.

The J gene is TRBJ2-1, the V gene TRBV7-9; 12 positions agree with TRBD2. In germline, CDR1 is SEHNR, CDR2 FQNEAQ (reference sequence). The CDR3 loop spans 16 amino acids. J lost 7 bases, V lost 5 bases, and 9 bases had no gene match. The CDR3 protein is CASSLTTSGSVNEQFF. CDR3 DNA sequence: TGTGCCAGCAGCCTGACGACTAGCGGGAGTGTGAATGAGCAGTTCTTC.

The chain joins TRBV2 to TRBJ2-1, with TRBD2 matching over 7 bases. Looked up from germline, CDR1 is SNHLY and CDR2 is FYNNEI. CDR3 size: 13 residues. Germline trimming cut 6 bases from V and 9 bases from J; bases unmatched to any gene: 8. CDR3 loop: CASRSGMEGEQFF. The CDR3 DNA reads as TGTGCCAGCAGGAGCGGGATGGAAGGTGAGCAGTTCTTC.

CDR3 residues: CASRPSGSTYEQYF. The CDR3, as DNA: TGCGCCAGCAGACCTAGCGGGAGCACCTACGAGCAGTACTTC. The chain employs TRBV5-1 and TRBJ2-7; 10 nucleotides line up with TRBD2. CDR1 SGHRS and CDR2 YFSETQ come from the germline V gene. V shed 5 bases and J 2 bases; nucleotides not matched to a gene: 4. The CDR3 runs 14 residues.

The chain has TRBV10-3 and TRBJ2-1; D gene uncertain. CDR3 size: 12 residues. Germline-derived CDR1 and CDR2 are ENHRY and SYGVKD. V was cut by 1 base and J by 8 bases, with 6 bases left in between. CDR3 protein: CAISELRDEQFF. CDR3 DNA sequence: TGTGCCATCAGTGAGTTAAGAGATGAGCAGTTCTTC.